These 18 T cell receptor beta chains were sequenced from one sample in a study of cytomegalovirus exposure and HLA in healthy donors. Profiling relied on immunoSEQ multiplex PCR, and the TCRdb table lists in-frame clones only, not all of them. The sample lists 200,000 to 250,000 clones, 80% to 85% seen once, with over 11% in the top ten. What was sequenced was PBMCs. These receptors were collected from a woman in her twenties or thirties in good health and CMV-seropositive.

V gene TRBV9 combines with J gene TRBJ2-7; unclear D gene. The CDR3 spans 15 residues. Germline assignment: CDR1 SGDLS and CDR2 YYNGEE. Trimming left V 1 base short and J 2 bases short, with 13 bases between. The CDR3 region has the DNA TGTGCCAGCAGCGTAACGGGCAGCCAAACCTACGAGCAGTACTTC. This codes for CASSVTGSQTYEQYF.

This sequence joins TRBV5-1 and TRBJ2-7; 7 positions agree with TRBD1. The CDR3 sequence is 14 residues long. Germline V gene data show CDR1 as SGHRS and CDR2 as YFSETQ. After removal of 2 bases from V and 6 bases from J, the junction contained 8 bases not matched to a gene. The chain's CDR3 is CASSFCDRVCEQYF. The CDR3 region has the DNA TGCGCCAGCAGCTTCTGCGACAGGGTATGCGAGCAGTACTTC.

This clone showed up many times. At one end the junction does not follow the germline gene, possibly because of a read error. The rearrangement links TRBV14 to TRBJ2-7, with 8 bases lining up with TRBD2. Germline V gene sequence: CDR1 SGHDN, CDR2 FVKESK. CDR3 length equals 13 residues. CDR3 sequence reads: CASSQDASSGPSF. For the CDR3, the DNA is TGTGCCAGCAGCCAAGATGCGTCTAGCGGGCCGAGCTTC.

This clone appeared a single time. V is TRBV7-8 and J is TRBJ1-2; TRBD1 aligns across 9 bases. V lost 0 bases and J lost 6; bases outside the gene matches: 5. Germline CDR1 is SGHVS and CDR2 is FQNEAQ. There are 15 residues in the CDR3. CDR3 residues: CASSLAQTGGDGYTF. CDR3 DNA sequence: TGTGCCAGCAGCTTAGCCCAGACAGGGGGAGATGGCTACACCTTC.

V gene TRBV27 combines with J gene TRBJ1-2; 9 bases are a match to TRBD1. This CDR3 is built from 16 residues. Looked up from germline, CDR1 is MNHEY and CDR2 is SMNVEV (reference sequence). V gave up 8 bases and J gave up 6 bases; unmatched junction bases: 16. The CDR3 DNA follows: TGTGCCAGCGCCCTTGACGACAGGGGGACCCCCAATGGCTACACCTTC. The encoded protein is CASALDDRGTPNGYTF.

The chain joins TRBV6-1 to TRBJ2-7, with D unclear. V lost 8 bases and J lost 0, with 14 bases in between. The CDR3 consists of 14 residues. Germline-derived CDR1 and CDR2 are MNHNS and SASEGT. CDR3: CASRGREASYEQYF. CDR3 DNA: TGTGCCAGCCGAGGAAGGGAAGCCTCCTACGAGCAGTACTTC.

This chain connects TRBV30 to TRBJ2-5, with 8 bases fitting TRBD2. V shed 2 bases and J 5 bases; nucleotides not matched to a gene: 7. The germline V gene encodes CDR1 GTSNPN and CDR2 SVGIG (reference sequence). The length of the CDR3 is 14 residues. Here the CDR3 DNA reads TGTGCCTGGAGTATACCTAGCGGGTATGAGACCCAGTACTTC. Translation gives CAWSIPSGYETQYF.

V and J are TRBV5-6 and TRBJ2-5; D is perhaps TRBD1 (6 bases). The CDR3 totals 16 residues. Per the germline V gene, CDR1 is SGHDT and CDR2 is YYEEEE. The ends were cut back, 4 bases at V and 4 bases at J, with 20 bases in the middle. CDR3 residues: CASSLGRGRGRETQYF. The DNA of the CDR3 is TGTGCCAGCAGCCTAGGTCGGGGCAGGGGCAGAGAGACCCAGTACTTC.

This chain uses TRBV5-1 with TRBJ1-1; 7 bases fit TRBD1. The CDR3 is 14 amino acids. Germline V gene data show CDR1 as SGHRS and CDR2 as YFSETQ. With 2 bases clipped from V and 3 bases from J, the junction kept 4 bases outside the gene matches. The CDR3 DNA is TGCGCCAGCAGCTTTGGACAGGACCACACTGAAGCTTTCTTT. Translated, it gives CASSFGQDHTEAFF.

The genes are TRBV6-4 and TRBJ2-3; possible D gene TRBD2, 6 bases. The CDR3 extends over 15 amino acids. Germline assignment: CDR1 MRHNA and CDR2 SNTAGT. Trimming took off 0 bases at V and 2 bases at J, with 9 bases between the two ends. CDR3 nucleotides: TGTGCCAGCAGTGACTCGGGGGGAAACACAGATACGCAGTATTTT. This sequence encodes CASSDSGGNTDTQYF.

This clone was recorded a few times. V and J are TRBV10-3 and TRBJ2-1; no firm D call. The CDR3 is 15 residues long. The germline V gene has CDR1 ENHRY and CDR2 SYGVKD. The V end lost 0 bases, the J end lost 6 bases, and 12 bases lay between the germline ends. This CDR3 reads CAISESESSVNEQFF. The DNA of the CDR3 is TGTGCCATCAGTGAGTCGGAGAGTTCTGTCAATGAGCAGTTCTTC.

The J gene is TRBJ2-2, the V gene TRBV28; no clear D gene. V shed 1 base and J shed 6 bases, with 9 bases lying between them. Germline loops: CDR1 MDHEN, CDR2 SYDVKM. This CDR3 contains 14 residues. CDR3 DNA: TGTGCCAGCAGTTTATTGGGGAAATCCGGGGAGCTGTTTTTT. Amino acid sequence: CASSLLGKSGELFF.

The chain links TRBV7-2 to TRBJ2-1; the match to TRBD1 covers 8 bases. CDR1 SGHTA and CDR2 FQGNSA come from the germline V gene. V gave up 6 bases and J gave up 1 base; unmatched junction bases: 5. The CDR3 extends over 15 amino acids. The CDR3 protein is CASSRRGQSYNEQFF. Written as DNA, the CDR3 is TGTGCCAGCAGTCGCAGGGGGCAATCCTACAATGAGCAGTTCTTC. Together with reference TRBV7-2 and TRBJ2-1, the CDR3 gives the full variable domain: GAGVSQSPSNKVTEKGKDVELRCDPISGHTALYWYRQSLGQGLEFLIYFQGNSAPDKSGLPSDRFSAERTGGSVSTLTIQRTQQEDSAVYLCASSRRGQSYNEQFFGPGTRLTVL.

This chain uses TRBV13 with TRBJ1-1; D possibly corresponds to TRBD1 (6 bases). The V gene's germline CDR1 is PRHDT and CDR2 FYEKMQ (reference sequence). The CDR3 length is 14 residues. Trimming stripped 4 bases from V and 0 bases from J, with 9 bases between. DNA for the CDR3: TGTGCCAGCAGCTCGGGACACGTGAACACTGAAGCTTTCTTT. Protein sequence: CASSSGHVNTEAFF. The full variable domain, with the rest looked up from reference TRBV13 and TRBJ1-1, is AAGVIQSPRHLIKEKRETATLKCYPIPRHDTVYWYQQGPGQDPQFLISFYEKMQSDKGSIPDRFSAQQFSDYHSELNMSSLELGDSALYFCASSSGHVNTEAFFGQGTRLTVV.

This clone was seen just once. The gene calls are TRBV11-3 and TRBJ2-3; possible D gene TRBD2, 5 bases. Between the trimmed V and J ends, which lost 3 bases and 0 bases, there was a span of 7 bases. The CDR3 consists of 14 residues. CDR1 is SGHNT and CDR2 is YENEEA in the germline V gene. The CDR3 is CASSFGGSTDTQYF. CDR3 in DNA: TGTGCCAGCAGCTTCGGCGGGAGCACAGATACGCAGTATTTT. Using reference TRBV11-3 and TRBJ2-3 for the parts outside the CDR3, the full variable domain is EAGVVQSPRYKIIEKKQPVAFWCNPISGHNTLYWYLQNLGQGPELLIRYENEEAVDDSQLPKDRFSAERLKGVDSTLKIQPAELGDSAVYLCASSFGGSTDTQYFGPGTRLTVL.

The chain uses TRBV29-1 and TRBJ2-2; TRBD1 matches 8 bases. Germline CDR1 SQVTM, CDR2 ANQGSEA. CDR3 length: 13 amino acids. V was clipped by 7 bases and J by 6 bases; unmatched bases: 7. The CDR3 loop reads CSARTGKAGELFF. The CDR3 DNA sequence: TGCAGCGCCCGGACAGGGAAGGCCGGGGAGCTGTTTTTT.

The chain's CDR3 is CAWNLIGEAYNEQFF. The CDR3 nucleotides read TGTGCCTGGAATTTAATAGGGGAGGCCTACAATGAGCAGTTCTTC. This chain joins TRBV30 and TRBJ2-1; possibly TRBD2 for D (6 bases). This CDR3 region has 15 residues. The germline V gene has CDR1 GTSNPN and CDR2 SVGIG (reference sequence). Trimming shortened V by 4 bases and J by 2 bases, and 15 bases separated the two germline ends.

The chain couples TRBV6-1 to TRBJ1-1, with TRBD1 identical over 7 bases. The V and J ends lost 5 bases and 4 bases, in that order; junction bases with no gene match: 1. The CDR3 spans 12 residues. The germline gives CDR1 MNHNS, CDR2 SASEGT. CDR3 loop: CASSRDSTEAFF. The CDR3 bases are TGTGCCAGCAGTCGGGACAGCACTGAAGCTTTCTTT.